Reported below is one TCR beta chain. The V end was cut by 6 bases, the J end by 4 bases, with 16 bases between. Germline loops: CDR1 MNHEY, CDR2 SVGAGI. The CDR3 covers 15 residues. The data stem from a study of blood T cells in healthy people across ages. Primers used in a second PCR of roughly 6 to 11 cycles were a sample-barcoded 5' primer and a J-beta primer mix. Via MiXCR, TCRdb re-called the 5' RACE reads, giving one row per CDR3 protein. Of about 930,000 distinct CDR3 sequences in the sample, about 28% were seen once. The same data also went into a second study, on T cells of mothers and their children. This second study notes: From each mother came over 8.5 million TCR beta CDR3 reads, and from each child came a few million. A slight, non-significant increase in overlap was found for related mother-child pairs relative to unrelated pairs.

V usage is TRBV6-5 and J usage is TRBJ1-3; a possible D gene is TRBD1 (6 bases). The origin of this receptor is a woman aged 40 to 55 in good health. The sequenced material came from blood. In DNA form, the CDR3 reads TGTGCCAGCAGGCCCGGGGGGGCGTCGGGAAACACCATATATTTT. Translating it yields CASRPGGASGNTIYF.